Listed below are T cell receptor beta chains from one sample, sequenced in a study of shared clonotypes between healthy human individuals. This table comes from immunoSEQ multiplex PCR, and its TCRdb copy is limited to in-frame clones, with some not included. This table holds approximately 700,000 clones, 73% found once. The sequenced sample was memory CD4+ T cells sorted from blood. The receptor set was obtained from a young woman in good health. Each CDR3 is given with its conserved first and last residue. The D gene is left open where the match is weak. A clone size is listed for some rows: how often the clone was seen (once, few, many), or a class if it is expanded.

J,size,D,V,DNA,CDR3
TRBJ2-1,-,TRBD2,TRBV27,TGTGCCAGCAGAGCCTCTGACGGGAGGATCAACAATGAGCAGTTCTTC,CASRASDGRINNEQFF
TRBJ2-7,-,-,TRBV10-2,TGCGCCAGCAGTGAGTTTGGGGGTGATTACGAGCAGTACTTC,CASSEFGGDYEQYF
TRBJ1-1,-,-,TRBV6-1,TGTGCCAGCAGTGGACGGGGGTGGACTGAAGCTTTCTTT,CASSGRGWTEAFF
TRBJ2-7,-,-,TRBV6-5,TGTGCCAGCAAAAACATAGGGGACTACGAGCAGTACTTC,CASKNIGDYEQYF
TRBJ1-2,-,-,TRBV7-9,TGTGCCAGCAGCTTAGCTGGGCTCGCTCCCAACTATGGCTACACCTTC,CASSLAGLAPNYGYTF
TRBJ1-1,-,-,TRBV10-3,TGTGCCGCCAGCCGGGACACCAACACTGAAGCTTTCTTT,CAASRDTNTEAFF
TRBJ2-1,few,TRBD2,TRBV7-2,TGTGCCAGCAGCCAGGGGACTAGCCGCAATGAGCAGTTCTTC,CASSQGTSRNEQFF
TRBJ1-3,-,TRBD1,TRBV19,TGTGCCAGTAGACCCGCCGGGACAGGGGGGAGAAACACCATATATTTT,CASRPAGTGGRNTIYF
TRBJ1-2,-,TRBD1,TRBV11-2,TGTGCCAGCAGCCGAGTGGGGCTGATAGCAGGGGGCAATGGCTACACCTTC,CASSRVGLIAGGNGYTF
TRBJ2-1,-,TRBD2,TRBV4-2,TGTGCCAGCAGCCAAGCCCCGCGGGGGGGCGGGAGACAAAGTGAGCAGTTCTTC,CASSQAPRGGGRQSEQFF
TRBJ1-5,few,-,TRBV29-1,TGCAGCGTTGACTACGGGGCAGGTGGGCCCCAGCATTTT,CSVDYGAGGPQHF
TRBJ1-5,-,TRBD1,TRBV5-6,TGTGCCAGCAGCTTGGACAGGGGGAGGATTCAGCCCCAGCATTTT,CASSLDRGRIQPQHF
TRBJ2-5,-,-,TRBV7-9,TGTGCCAGCAGCTTGTCTCCCTTGCAACGGGGGCAGACCCAGTACTTC,CASSLSPLQRGQTQYF
TRBJ2-5,-,TRBD2,TRBV5-4,TGTGCCAGCAGCTCCCTCCCGCGGGAGGGCTTTGAGCAGTACTTC,CASSSLPREGFEQYF
TRBJ2-7,-,-,TRBV19,TGTGCCAGTAGTCCATCGACAGGGACGGGACTAGGCTACGAGCAGTACTTC,CASSPSTGTGLGYEQYF
TRBJ2-5,-,-,TRBV11-2,TGTGCCAGCAGCTTAGGGTGGACCCGGGGTGTAGGGGAGACCCAGTACTTC,CASSLGWTRGVGETQYF
TRBJ2-7,-,TRBD1,TRBV29-1,TGCAGCGCCGGGGACAGGGTCCGAGACGAGCAGTACTTC,CSAGDRVRDEQYF
TRBJ2-7,once,TRBD1,TRBV4-1,TGCGCCAGCAGCCCACCCAGGGGGAACTACGAGCAGTACTTC,CASSPPRGNYEQYF
TRBJ2-5,-,TRBD2,TRBV9,TGTGCCAGCAGCGGGGGACTAGCGGGGCAAGAGACCCAGTACTTC,CASSGGLAGQETQYF
TRBJ1-1,-,TRBD1,TRBV28,TGTGCCAGCAGGACAGGGCGAACTGAAGCTTTCTTT,CASRTGRTEAFF
TRBJ2-1,-,-,TRBV30,TGTGCCTGGAGCGCCGGGACGGACCTTTACAATGAGCAGTTCTTC,CAWSAGTDLYNEQFF
TRBJ2-1,-,TRBD2,TRBV18,TGTGCCAGCTCACCACAGCCGGGACTAGCGGGACATGAGCAGTTCTTC,CASSPQPGLAGHEQFF
TRBJ2-6,-,-,TRBV7-2,TGTGCCAGCAGCCCAGCGCTGGACTCTGGGGCCAACGTCCTGACTTTC,CASSPALDSGANVLTF
TRBJ2-6,-,-,TRBV6-1,TGTGCCAGCAGTTCCCTCAGGACTGGGGCCAACGTCCTGACTTTC,CASSSLRTGANVLTF
TRBJ1-1,-,TRBD1,TRBV6-6,TGTGCCAGCAGTACTACAGGGGTCACTGAAGCTTTCTTT,CASSTTGVTEAFF
TRBJ2-3,once,TRBD1,TRBV7-7,TGTGCCAGCAGCTCCCGGGACAGGGCCAAGATGGGTAGGGAAGATACGCAGTATTTT,CASSSRDRAKMGREDTQYF
TRBJ2-1,-,-,TRBV11-2,TGTGCCAGCAGCTTTGGATACAATGAGCAGTTCTTC,CASSFGYNEQFF
TRBJ2-2,few,TRBD1,TRBV15,TGTGCCACCAGCAGAGGTACAGGGGGGTACACCGGGGAGCTGTTTTTT,CATSRGTGGYTGELFF
TRBJ2-1,-,-,TRBV5-1,TGCGCCAGCAGCTTGTCCGCGGCCTCCTACAATGAGCAGTTCTTC,CASSLSAASYNEQFF
TRBJ1-2,few,-,TRBV6-1,TGTGCCAGCAGTGAAATCCAGGGAGAAGGCTACACCTTC,CASSEIQGEGYTF
TRBJ2-5,-,-,TRBV5-6,TGTGCCAGCAGCAGACAGCCTCAAGAGACCCAGTACTTC,CASSRQPQETQYF
TRBJ2-7,-,-,TRBV21-1,TGTGCCAGCAGCAATTCGGCAGCGGGAAAAGACGAGCAGTACTTC,CASSNSAAGKDEQYF
TRBJ2-7,-,-,TRBV7-9,TGTGCCAGCAGCAAAACAGGGTCGGGGCGATACGAGCAGTACTTC,CASSKTGSGRYEQYF
TRBJ2-7,-,TRBD1,TRBV19,TGTGCCAGTAGTGCAAGTACCGGGACAGGCAAATACGAGCAGTACTTC,CASSASTGTGKYEQYF